This T cell receptor (beta chain) emerged from a study of shared clonotypes between healthy human individuals. Study-level information: Aged between 18 and 49, the donors were a couple of women and a few men.

Findings of the study overall: Of the naive CD4 clonotypes, around 4.7% were shared across a handful of donors. The low donor count limited represented genetic and exposure-history diversity. Across subsets, estimated richness was generally greater for naive than for memory populations.

Concerning this clone itself: Its matching antigen is unknown.

Clones were read by immunoSEQ multiplex PCR, and TCRdb kept only the in-frame ones, dropping some. The data show about 2.1 million clones, with over 85% seen just once and 1.5% to 2% held by the top ten. The ends were cut back, 4 bases at V and 6 bases at J, with 7 bases in the middle. The germline gives CDR1 SEHNR, CDR2 FQNEAQ (reference sequence). The CDR3 has 12 residues. CD45RO-negative, CCR7-selected cells formed the naive CD8 fraction, which excluded terminally differentiated effector memory CD45RA+ cells. The sample taken for sequencing was naive CD8+ T cells from PBMCs. The rearrangement joins TRBV7-9 to TRBJ2-1; TRBD2 is a possible D gene (5 bases). This receptor was identified in a young man in good health. Some clones in this sample may be carry-over from other donors' samples. The CDR3 bases are TGTGCCAGCAGCTGGGGAGCCAATGAGCAGTTCTTC. Translated: CASSWGANEQFF. The entire variable domain, with the rest obtained from reference TRBV7-9 and TRBJ2-1, is as follows: DTGVSQNPRHKITKRGQNVTFRCDPISEHNRLYWYRQTLGQGPEFLTYFQNEAQLEKSRLLSDRFSAERPKGSFSTLEIQRTEQGDSAMYLCASSWGANEQFFGPGTRLTVL.